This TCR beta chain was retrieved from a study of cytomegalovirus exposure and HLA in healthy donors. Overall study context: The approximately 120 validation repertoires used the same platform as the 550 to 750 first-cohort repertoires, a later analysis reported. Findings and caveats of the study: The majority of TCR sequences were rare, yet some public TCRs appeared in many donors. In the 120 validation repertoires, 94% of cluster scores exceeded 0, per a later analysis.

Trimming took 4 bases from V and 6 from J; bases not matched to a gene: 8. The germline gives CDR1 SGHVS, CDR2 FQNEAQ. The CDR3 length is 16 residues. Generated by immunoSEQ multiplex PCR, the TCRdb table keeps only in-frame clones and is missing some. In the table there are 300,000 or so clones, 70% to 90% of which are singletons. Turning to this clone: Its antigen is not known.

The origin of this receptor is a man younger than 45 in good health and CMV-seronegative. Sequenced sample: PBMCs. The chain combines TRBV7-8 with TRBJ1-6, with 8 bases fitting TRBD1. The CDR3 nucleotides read TGTGCCAGCAGCTACCCGACAGGGGATACTAATTCACCCCTCCACTTT. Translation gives CASSYPTGDTNSPLHF.